This T cell receptor beta chain was captured by sequencing in a study of T cells in Graves' hyperthyroidism and ophthalmopathy. Study in general: At initial diagnosis, before any treatment had begun, peripheral blood was obtained.

Study-level points and caveats: Most thyroid clonotypes with frequency above 0.001 were detected in blood. In simple terms, a model built on 13 V-J features told ophthalmopathy apart from stable hyperthyroidism. Ophthalmopathy onset followed model prediction by a median about six months.

This clonotype has just a few counts. Its antigen is undetermined. Authors of the study amplified TCR beta CDR3 regions from RNA transcripts. Researchers ran a first-round RT-PCR on the TCR CDR3 using the HTBI primer set. TCRdb reprocessed the multiplex PCR reads via MiXCR and lists one record per CDR3 protein. The sample has about 270,000 distinct CDR3 sequences, around 20% seen once. Germline V gene data show CDR1 as DFQATT and CDR2 as SNEGSKA (reference sequence). V shed 6 bases and J 5 bases; nucleotides not matched to a gene: 9. The CDR3 extends over 13 amino acids. The sequence derives from a man younger than 45 with Graves' ophthalmopathy. The sequencing input was blood. The chain uses TRBV20-1 and TRBJ1-2; 7 bases are a match to TRBD1. This chain's CDR3 is CSAPPETGYGYTF. The CDR3, as DNA: TGCAGTGCCCCTCCGGAGACAGGGTATGGCTACACCTTC.